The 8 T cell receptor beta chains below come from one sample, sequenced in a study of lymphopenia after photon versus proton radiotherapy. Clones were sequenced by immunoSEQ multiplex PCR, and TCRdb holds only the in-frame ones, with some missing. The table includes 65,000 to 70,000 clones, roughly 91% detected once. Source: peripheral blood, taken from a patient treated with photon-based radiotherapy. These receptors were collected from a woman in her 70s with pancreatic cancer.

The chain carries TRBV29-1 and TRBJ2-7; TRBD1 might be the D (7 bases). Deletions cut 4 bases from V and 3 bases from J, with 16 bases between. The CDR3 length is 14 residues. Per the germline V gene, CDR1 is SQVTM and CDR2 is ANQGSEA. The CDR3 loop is CSVARVQGGYEQYF. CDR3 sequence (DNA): TGCAGCGTTGCGAGGGTTCAGGGGGGCTACGAGCAGTACTTC.

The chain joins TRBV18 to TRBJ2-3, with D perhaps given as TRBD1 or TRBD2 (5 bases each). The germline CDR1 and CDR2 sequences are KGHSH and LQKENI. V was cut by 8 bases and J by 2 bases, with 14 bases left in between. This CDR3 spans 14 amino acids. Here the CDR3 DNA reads TGTGCCAGCGCCGGGGCCCAGGCCACAGATACGCAGTATTTT. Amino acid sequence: CASAGAQATDTQYF.

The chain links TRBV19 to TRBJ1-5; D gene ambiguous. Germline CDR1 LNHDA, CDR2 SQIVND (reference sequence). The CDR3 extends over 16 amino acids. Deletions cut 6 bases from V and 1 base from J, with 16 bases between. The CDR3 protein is CASRNSGEPSNQPQHF. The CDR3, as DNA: TGTGCCAGTAGGAACTCTGGGGAGCCGAGCAATCAGCCCCAGCATTTT.

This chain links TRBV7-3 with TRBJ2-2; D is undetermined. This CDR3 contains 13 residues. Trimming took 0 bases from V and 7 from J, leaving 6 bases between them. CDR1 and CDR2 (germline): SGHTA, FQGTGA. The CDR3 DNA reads TGTGCCAGCAGCTTAACTAGGGTCGGGGAGCTGTTTTTT. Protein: CASSLTRVGELFF.

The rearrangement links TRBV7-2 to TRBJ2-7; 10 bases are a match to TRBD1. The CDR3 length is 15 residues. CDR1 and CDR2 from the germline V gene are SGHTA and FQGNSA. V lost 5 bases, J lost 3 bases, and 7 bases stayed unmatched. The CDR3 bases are TGTGCCAGCAGCGTCGACAGGGGGCTTTACTACGAGCAGTACTTC. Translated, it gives CASSVDRGLYYEQYF.

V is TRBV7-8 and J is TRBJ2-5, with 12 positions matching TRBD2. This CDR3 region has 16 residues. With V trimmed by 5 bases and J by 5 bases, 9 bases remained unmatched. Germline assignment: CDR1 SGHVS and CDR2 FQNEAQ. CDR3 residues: CASSERLAGAGETQYF. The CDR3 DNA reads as TGTGCCAGCAGCGAACGACTAGCGGGAGCGGGGGAGACCCAGTACTTC.

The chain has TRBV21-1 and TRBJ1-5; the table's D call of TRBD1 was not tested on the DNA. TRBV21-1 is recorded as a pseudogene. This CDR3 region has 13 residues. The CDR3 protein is CASSTTGNQPQHF. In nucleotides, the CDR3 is TGTGCCAGCAGCACCACAGGGAATCAGCCCCAGCATTTT.

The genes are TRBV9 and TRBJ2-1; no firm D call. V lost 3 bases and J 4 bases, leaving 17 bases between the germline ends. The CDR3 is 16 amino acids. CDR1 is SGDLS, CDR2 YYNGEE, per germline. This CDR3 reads CASSARIQVEYNEQFF. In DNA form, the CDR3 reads TGTGCCAGCAGCGCTCGCATCCAAGTAGAATACAATGAGCAGTTCTTC.